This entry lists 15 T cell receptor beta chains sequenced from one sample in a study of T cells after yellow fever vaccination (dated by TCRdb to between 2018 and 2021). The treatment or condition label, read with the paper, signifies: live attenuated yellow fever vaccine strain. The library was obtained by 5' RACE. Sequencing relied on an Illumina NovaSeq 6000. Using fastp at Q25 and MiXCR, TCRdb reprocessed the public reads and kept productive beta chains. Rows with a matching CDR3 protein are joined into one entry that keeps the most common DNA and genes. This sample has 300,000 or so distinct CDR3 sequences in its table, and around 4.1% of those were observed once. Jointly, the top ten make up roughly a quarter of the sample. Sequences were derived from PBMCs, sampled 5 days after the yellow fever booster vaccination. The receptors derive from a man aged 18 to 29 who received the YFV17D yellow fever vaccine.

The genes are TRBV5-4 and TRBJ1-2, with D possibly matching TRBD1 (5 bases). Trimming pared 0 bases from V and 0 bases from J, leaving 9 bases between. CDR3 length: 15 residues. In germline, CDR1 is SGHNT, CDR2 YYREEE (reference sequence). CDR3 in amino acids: CASSLVGQTNYGYTF. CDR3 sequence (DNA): TGTGCCAGCAGCTTGGTGGGGCAGACTAACTATGGCTACACCTTC.

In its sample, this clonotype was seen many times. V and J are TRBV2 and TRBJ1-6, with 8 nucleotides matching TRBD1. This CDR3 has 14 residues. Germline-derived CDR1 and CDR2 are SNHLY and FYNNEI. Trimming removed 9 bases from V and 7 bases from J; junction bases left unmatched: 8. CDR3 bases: TGTGCCAGAGATCAGGGGGCGCCGAATTCACCCCTCCACTTT. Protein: CARDQGAPNSPLHF.

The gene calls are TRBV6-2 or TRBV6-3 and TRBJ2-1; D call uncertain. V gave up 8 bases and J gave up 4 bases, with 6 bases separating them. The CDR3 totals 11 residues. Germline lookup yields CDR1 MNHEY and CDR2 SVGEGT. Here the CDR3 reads CASGKYNEQFF. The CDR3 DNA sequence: TGTGCCAGCGGAAAATACAATGAGCAGTTCTTC.

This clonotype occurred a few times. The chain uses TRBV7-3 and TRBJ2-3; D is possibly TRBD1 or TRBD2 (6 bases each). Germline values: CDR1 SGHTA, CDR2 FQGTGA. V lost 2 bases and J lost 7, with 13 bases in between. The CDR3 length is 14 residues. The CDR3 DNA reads TGTGCCAGCAGCTTATCGCCGGGGGCTAATACGCAGTATTTT. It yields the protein CASSLSPGANTQYF.

CDR3 region: CASSRDRGRENIQYF. In nucleotides, the CDR3 is TGTGCCAGCAGCCGAGACAGGGGGCGGGAAAACATTCAGTACTTC. The rearrangement links TRBV12-3 or TRBV12-4 to TRBJ2-4; TRBD1 matches at 10 bases. The CDR3 is 15 residues long. V shed 6 bases and J 5 bases; nucleotides not matched to a gene: 7.

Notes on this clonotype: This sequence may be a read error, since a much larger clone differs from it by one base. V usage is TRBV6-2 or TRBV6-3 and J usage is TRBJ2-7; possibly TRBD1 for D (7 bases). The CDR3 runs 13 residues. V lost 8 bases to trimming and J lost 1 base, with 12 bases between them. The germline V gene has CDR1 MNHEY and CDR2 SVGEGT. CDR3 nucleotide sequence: TGTGCCAGCTGTTCAGGGGGGTCCTACGAGCAGTACTTC. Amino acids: CASCSGGSYEQYF.

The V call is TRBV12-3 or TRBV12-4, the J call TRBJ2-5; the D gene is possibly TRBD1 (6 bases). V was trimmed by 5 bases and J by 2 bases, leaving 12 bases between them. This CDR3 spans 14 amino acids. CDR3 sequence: CASSTRGIQETQYF. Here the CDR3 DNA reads TGTGCCAGCAGTACTAGGGGGATACAAGAGACCCAGTACTTC.

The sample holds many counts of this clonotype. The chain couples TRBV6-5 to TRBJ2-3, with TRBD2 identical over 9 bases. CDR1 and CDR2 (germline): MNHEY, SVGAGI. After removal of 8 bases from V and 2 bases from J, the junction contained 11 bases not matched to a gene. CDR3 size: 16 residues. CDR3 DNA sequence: TGTGCCAGCCGCGGGGGGGCTAACTTAGACACAGATACGCAGTATTTT. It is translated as CASRGGANLDTDTQYF.

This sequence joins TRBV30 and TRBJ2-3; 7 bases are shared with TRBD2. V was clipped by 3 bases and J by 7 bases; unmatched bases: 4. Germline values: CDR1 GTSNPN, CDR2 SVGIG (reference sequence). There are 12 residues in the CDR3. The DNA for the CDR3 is TGTGCCTGGAGAAGGGAGGGGAATACGCAGTATTTT. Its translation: CAWRREGNTQYF.

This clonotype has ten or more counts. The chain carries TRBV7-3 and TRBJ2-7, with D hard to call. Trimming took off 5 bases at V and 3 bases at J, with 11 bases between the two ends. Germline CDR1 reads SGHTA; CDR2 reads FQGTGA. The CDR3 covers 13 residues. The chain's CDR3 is CASSLYDFYEQYV. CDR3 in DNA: TGTGCCAGCAGCCTGTATGATTTCTACGAGCAGTACGTC.

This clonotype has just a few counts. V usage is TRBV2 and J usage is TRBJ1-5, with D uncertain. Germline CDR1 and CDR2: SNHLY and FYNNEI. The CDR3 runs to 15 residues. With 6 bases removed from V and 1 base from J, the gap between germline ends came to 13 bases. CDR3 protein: CASSLRTASNQPQHF. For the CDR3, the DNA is TGTGCCAGCAGCCTCAGGACGGCCAGCAATCAGCCCCAGCATTTT.

The CDR3 reads CASSQESGGSYNEQFF. As DNA, the CDR3 is TGCGCCAGCAGCCAAGAGTCTGGGGGGTCCTACAATGAGCAGTTCTTC. The gene calls are TRBV4-3 and TRBJ2-1, with D possibly being TRBD2 (6 bases). Germline loops: CDR1 LGHNA, CDR2 YSLEER. V dropped 0 bases and J dropped 1 base, with 10 bases sitting between them. The length of the CDR3 is 16 residues.

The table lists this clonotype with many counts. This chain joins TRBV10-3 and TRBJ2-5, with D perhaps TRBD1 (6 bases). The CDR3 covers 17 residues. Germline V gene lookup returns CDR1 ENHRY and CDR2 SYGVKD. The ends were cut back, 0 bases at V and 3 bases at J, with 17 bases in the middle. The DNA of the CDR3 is TGTGCCATCAGTGAGTCGGATCAGGGGAAGAAGGAAGAGACCCAGTACTTC. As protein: CAISESDQGKKEETQYF.

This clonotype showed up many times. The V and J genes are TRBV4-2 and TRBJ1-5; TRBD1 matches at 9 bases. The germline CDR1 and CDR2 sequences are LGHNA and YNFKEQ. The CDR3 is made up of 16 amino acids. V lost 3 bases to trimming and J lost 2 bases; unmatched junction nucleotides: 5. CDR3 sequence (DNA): TGTGCCAGCAGCCAGGACAGGGGTACGGGCAATCAGCCCCAGCATTTT. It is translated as CASSQDRGTGNQPQHF.

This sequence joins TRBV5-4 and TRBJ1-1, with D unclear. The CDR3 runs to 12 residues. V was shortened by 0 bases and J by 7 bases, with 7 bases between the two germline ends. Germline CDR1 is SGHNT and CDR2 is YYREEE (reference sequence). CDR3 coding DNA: TGTGCCAGCAGCTTGGAACTCGGTGAAGCTTTCTTT. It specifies CASSLELGEAFF.